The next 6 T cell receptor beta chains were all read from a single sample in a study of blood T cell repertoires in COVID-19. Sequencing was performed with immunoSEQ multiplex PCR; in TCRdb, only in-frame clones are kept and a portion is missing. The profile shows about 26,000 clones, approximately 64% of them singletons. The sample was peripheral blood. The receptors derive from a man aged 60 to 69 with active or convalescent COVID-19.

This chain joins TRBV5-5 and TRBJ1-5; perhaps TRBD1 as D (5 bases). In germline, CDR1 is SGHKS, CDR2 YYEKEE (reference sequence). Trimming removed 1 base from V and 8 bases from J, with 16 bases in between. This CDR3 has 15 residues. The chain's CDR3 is CASSLLGGAVEPQHF. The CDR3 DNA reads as TGTGCCAGCAGCTTGTTAGGAGGGGCCGTTGAGCCCCAGCATTTT.

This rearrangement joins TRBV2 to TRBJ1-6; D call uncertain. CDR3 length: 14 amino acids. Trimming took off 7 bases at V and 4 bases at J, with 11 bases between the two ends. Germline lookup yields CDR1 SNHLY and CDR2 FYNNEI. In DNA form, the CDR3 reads TGTGCCAGCAATAACCTGCGGTATAATTCACCCCTCCACTTT. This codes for CASNNLRYNSPLHF.

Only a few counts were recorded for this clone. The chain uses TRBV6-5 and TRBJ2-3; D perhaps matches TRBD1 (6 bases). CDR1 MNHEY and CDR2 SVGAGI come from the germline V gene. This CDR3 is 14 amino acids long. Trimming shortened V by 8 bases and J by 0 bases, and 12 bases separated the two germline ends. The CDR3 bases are TGTGCCAGCCGAAGGACAGAGAGCACAGATACGCAGTATTTT. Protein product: CASRRTESTDTQYF.

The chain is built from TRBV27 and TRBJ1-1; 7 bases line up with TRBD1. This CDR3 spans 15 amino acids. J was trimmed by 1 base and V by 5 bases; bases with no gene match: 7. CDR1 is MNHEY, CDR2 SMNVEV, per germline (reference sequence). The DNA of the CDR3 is TGTGCCAGCAGTCCCCAGGGGGGCAGGAACACTGAAGCTTTCTTT. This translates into CASSPQGGRNTEAFF.

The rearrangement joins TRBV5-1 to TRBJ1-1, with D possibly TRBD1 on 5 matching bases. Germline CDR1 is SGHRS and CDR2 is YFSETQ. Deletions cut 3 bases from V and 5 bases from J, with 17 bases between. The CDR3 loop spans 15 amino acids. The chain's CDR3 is CASSSAQNKGTEAFF. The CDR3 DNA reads TGCGCCAGCAGCTCCGCCCAGAACAAGGGGACTGAAGCTTTCTTT.

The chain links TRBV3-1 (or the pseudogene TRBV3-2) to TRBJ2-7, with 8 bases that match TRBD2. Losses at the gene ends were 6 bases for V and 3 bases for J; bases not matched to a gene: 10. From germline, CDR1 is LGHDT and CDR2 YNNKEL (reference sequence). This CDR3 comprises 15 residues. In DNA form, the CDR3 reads TGTGCCAGCAGTCCAACCGGGAGGGGCCGCTACGAGCAGTACTTC. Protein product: CASSPTGRGRYEQYF.